The 26 T cell receptor beta chains presented below share a single source sample, sequenced in a study of T cells in Graves' hyperthyroidism and ophthalmopathy. Researchers took RNA transcripts and amplified the TCR beta CDR3 regions from them. The HTBI primer set drove a first-round RT-PCR of the TCR CDR3. TCRdb ran MiXCR on the multiplex PCR reads and lists one entry per CDR3 protein. Of 300,000 or so distinct CDR3 sequences listed, 15% to 20% are singletons. Sequenced sample: blood. The receptors were gathered from a woman aged 50 to 60 with Graves' hyperthyroidism.

This clonotype has ten or more counts. This chain connects TRBV5-1 to TRBJ1-1, with no clear D. This CDR3 spans 16 amino acids. Trimming cost V 0 bases and J 3 bases, with 15 bases left between them. CDR1 is SGHRS and CDR2 is YFSETQ in the germline V gene. CDR3: CASSLARSLKDTEAFF. Here the CDR3 DNA reads TGCGCCAGCAGCTTGGCACGGAGCCTAAAGGACACTGAAGCTTTCTTT.

CDR3 DNA: TGTGCCAGCTCACCACCGTTCCGGGACGCTGGAAACACCATATATTTT. Translation gives CASSPPFRDAGNTIYF. This chain links TRBV18 with TRBJ1-3; a possible D gene is TRBD1 (5 bases). The CDR3 is 16 amino acids. The V and J ends lost 0 bases and 2 bases respectively, with 11 bases between them. Germline CDR1 KGHSH, CDR2 LQKENI. Supplemented by reference TRBV18 and TRBJ1-3, the full variable domain reads NAGVMQNPRHLVRRRGQEARLRCSPMKGHSHVYWYRQLPEEGLKFMVYLQKENIIDESGMPKERFSAEFPKEGPSILRIQQVVRGDSAAYFCASSPPFRDAGNTIYFGEGSWLTVV.

A few counts support this clonotype. This chain joins TRBV28 and TRBJ1-2; D call uncertain. The length of the CDR3 is 13 residues. V dropped 1 base and J dropped 4 bases, with 7 bases sitting between them. Germline V gene data show CDR1 as MDHEN and CDR2 as SYDVKM. The CDR3 region is CASSLYGGYGYTF. The CDR3 bases are TGTGCCAGCAGTTTATACGGAGGCTATGGCTACACCTTC.

The chain is built from TRBV6-5 and TRBJ1-4; D not resolved. CDR3 length: 13 residues. V gave up 2 bases and J gave up 7 bases, with 8 bases separating them. CDR1 is MNHEY, CDR2 SVGAGI, per germline. In DNA, the CDR3 is TGTGCCAGCAGTTACGTAACGGGTGAAAAACTGTTTTTT. It translates to CASSYVTGEKLFF.

The V and J genes are TRBV6-2 or TRBV6-3 and TRBJ1-2; weak D call: TRBD1 (5 bases). CDR1 and CDR2 (germline): MNHEY, SVGEGT. The CDR3 is 14 residues long. The ends were cut back, 4 bases at V and 4 bases at J, with 13 bases in the middle. For the CDR3, the DNA is TGTGCCAGCAGTTCGATGGGGGGATCCTATGGCTACACCTTC. This translates into CASSSMGGSYGYTF.

In its sample, this clonotype was seen many times. This chain uses TRBV6-1 with TRBJ1-3; D is unclear. The CDR3 contains 16 residues. V lost 3 bases and J lost 8, with 20 bases in between. In germline, CDR1 is MNHNS, CDR2 SASEGT. CDR3 amino acids: CASSDLYVSLLDTIYF. Written as DNA, the CDR3 is TGTGCCAGCAGTGATCTATACGTCAGCCTCTTGGACACCATATATTTT.

The CDR3 region is CATSGTGRNEQYF. Here the CDR3 DNA reads TGTGCCACCTCCGGGACAGGGAGAAACGAGCAGTACTTC. The V gene is TRBV28, the J gene TRBJ2-7; 9 bases agree with TRBD1. With 10 bases clipped from V and 5 bases from J, the junction kept 9 bases outside the gene matches. The CDR3 has 13 residues. Germline V gene sequence: CDR1 MDHEN, CDR2 SYDVKM.

As for this clonotype: A read error may be the cause here, since a much bigger clone is one base away. V gene TRBV30 combines with J gene TRBJ1-5, with a possible D match to TRBD1 (5 bases). Germline CDR1 GTSNPN, CDR2 SVGIG (reference sequence). V was pared by 1 base and J by 3 bases, with 10 bases between. This CDR3 has 14 amino acids. CDR3: CAWSAGRSNQPQHF. DNA for the CDR3: TGTGCCTGGAGTGCGGGACGGTCCAATCAGCCCCAGCATTTT.

This clonotype was detected only a few times. This chain uses TRBV3-1 with TRBJ2-7; the D call may be TRBD1 or TRBD2 (5 bases each). Trimming cost V 4 bases and J 6 bases, with 16 bases left between them. CDR3 length: 14 residues. The germline gives CDR1 LGHDT, CDR2 YNNKEL (reference sequence). CDR3 region: CASSRTGTAFEQYF. The CDR3 DNA sequence: TGTGCCAGCAGCCGAACCGGGACGGCGTTCGAGCAGTACTTC.

The chain combines TRBV27 with TRBJ2-7, with D perhaps assigned TRBD1 or TRBD2 (5 bases each). The V end lost 3 bases, the J end lost 2 bases, and 8 bases lay between the germline ends. The germline CDR1 and CDR2 sequences are MNHEY and SMNVEV (reference sequence). The CDR3 has 13 residues. CDR3 DNA sequence: TGTGCCAGCAGTTTGAGAGGGGCCTACGAGCAGTACTTC. This sequence encodes CASSLRGAYEQYF.

The chain recombines TRBV5-1 with TRBJ2-3; 9 bases map to TRBD2. Trimming took 2 bases from V and 2 from J; bases not matched to a gene: 6. Germline V gene sequence: CDR1 SGHRS, CDR2 YFSETQ. This CDR3 has 16 amino acids. For the CDR3, the DNA is TGCGCCAGCAGCTTAATCGCGGGGGGGAACACAGATACGCAGTATTTT. Amino acids: CASSLIAGGNTDTQYF.

This clonotype was seen many times. V gene TRBV3-1 combines with J gene TRBJ2-1, with unresolved D. Germline V lookup: CDR1 LGHDT, CDR2 YNNKEL (reference sequence). V gave up 1 base and J gave up 10 bases, with 11 bases separating them. There are 13 residues in the CDR3. CDR3: CASSQGQIREQFF. CDR3 DNA: TGTGCCAGCAGCCAAGGGCAAATCCGCGAGCAGTTCTTC.

This clonotype was seen more than once but under ten times. The V and J genes are TRBV4-1 and TRBJ2-7; no clear D gene. Trimming took 0 bases from V and 0 from J, leaving 9 bases between them. Germline CDR1 reads MGHRA; CDR2 reads YSYEKL. CDR3 size: 15 residues. CDR3 nucleotide sequence: TGCGCCAGCAGCCAAGAGGTGACCGCCTCCTACGAGCAGTACTTC. It specifies CASSQEVTASYEQYF.

In this sample, this clonotype turned up many times. The chain links TRBV12-3 or TRBV12-4 to TRBJ2-1; TRBD2 agrees at 10 bases. The CDR3 is made up of 18 amino acids. J was trimmed by 0 bases and V by 3 bases; bases with no gene match: 8. The CDR3 sequence: CASSFSSLAGFSYNEQFF. DNA of the CDR3: TGTGCCAGCAGTTTCTCCTCACTAGCGGGATTCTCCTACAATGAGCAGTTCTTC.

This clonotype was observed a handful of times. The rearrangement links TRBV12-5 to TRBJ1-1; no reliable D call. The V and J ends lost 2 bases and 5 bases respectively, with 15 bases between them. Germline lookup yields CDR1 LGHNT and CDR2 FRNRAP. The CDR3 runs to 15 residues. DNA of the CDR3: TGTGCTAGTGGTTTGTTCCTCGGACGGCCAACTGAAGCTTTCTTT. Amino acids: CASGLFLGRPTEAFF. The full variable domain, its missing parts supplied by reference TRBV12-5 and TRBJ1-1, is DARVTQTPRHKVTEMGQEVTMRCQPILGHNTVFWYRQTMMQGLELLAYFRNRAPLDDSGMPKDRFSAEMPDATLATLKIQPSEPRDSAVYFCASGLFLGRPTEAFFGQGTRLTVV.

The chain has TRBV5-1 and TRBJ2-3; no reliable D call. This CDR3 spans 15 amino acids. Germline V gene lookup returns CDR1 SGHRS and CDR2 YFSETQ. V was cut by 4 bases and J by 1 base, with 13 bases left in between. The CDR3 reads CASSPPAERTDTQYF. The CDR3, as DNA: TGCGCCAGCAGCCCCCCGGCGGAGCGCACAGATACGCAGTATTTT. The whole variable domain, remainder taken from reference TRBV5-1 and TRBJ2-3, is KAGVTQTPRYLIKTRGQQVTLSCSPISGHRSVSWYQQTPGQGLQFLFEYFSETQRNKGNFPGRFSGRQFSNSRSEMNVSTLELGDSALYLCASSPPAERTDTQYFGPGTRLTVL.

The chain employs TRBV5-1 and TRBJ2-5; possibly TRBD1 or TRBD2 for D (5 bases each). CDR3 length equals 14 residues. From germline, CDR1 is SGHRS and CDR2 YFSETQ. Trimming shortened V by 4 bases and J by 6 bases, and 16 bases separated the two germline ends. The CDR3 DNA reads as TGCGCCAGCAGCCAGGGCGAAGCGGTGAAGACCCAGTACTTC. Translating gives CASSQGEAVKTQYF.

At least ten counts were recorded for this clonotype. V and J are TRBV28 and TRBJ2-7; D possibly uses TRBD1 or TRBD2 (6 bases each). The CDR3 sequence is 12 residues long. CDR1 MDHEN and CDR2 SYDVKM come from the germline V gene. Trimming left V 2 bases short and J 7 bases short, with 9 bases between. The CDR3 region is CASSLRGAEQYF. The CDR3 DNA reads as TGTGCCAGCAGTTTAAGGGGGGCGGAGCAGTACTTC.

The chain combines TRBV6-1 with TRBJ2-3, with 15 positions matching TRBD2. Germline CDR1 reads MNHNS; CDR2 reads SASEGT. This CDR3 comprises 17 residues. The V and J ends lost 4 bases and 6 bases, in that order; junction bases with no gene match: 8. CDR3 sequence (DNA): TGTGCCAGCAGTGTTATTGGACTAGCGGGAGGGTTTGATACGCAGTATTTT. Encoded protein: CASSVIGLAGGFDTQYF.

Only a few counts were recorded for this clonotype. The gene calls are TRBV20-1 and TRBJ2-7; D is ambiguous. Germline CDR1 is DFQATT and CDR2 is SNEGSKA (reference sequence). Trimming removed 2 bases from V and 2 bases from J, with 16 bases in between. This CDR3 has 15 residues. The CDR3 DNA reads TGCAGTGCTAGATTTGCGCTTACCCCGCCCTACGAGCAGTACTTC. Translated: CSARFALTPPYEQYF.

This clonotype was counted a few times. This chain joins TRBV7-8 and TRBJ2-5, with 7 nucleotides matching TRBD2. The CDR3 has 15 amino acids. Unmatched junction bases numbered 11, after V lost 5 bases and J lost 5 bases. CDR1 is SGHVS and CDR2 is FQNEAQ in the germline V gene. CDR3 region: CASSPWGGPGETQYF. CDR3 bases: TGTGCCAGCAGCCCCTGGGGAGGGCCCGGGGAGACCCAGTACTTC.

This clonotype was counted many times. The chain carries TRBV2 and TRBJ1-1; D ambiguous. V was clipped by 6 bases and J by 4 bases, with 15 bases between them. CDR1 is SNHLY and CDR2 is FYNNEI in the germline V gene. The CDR3 has 14 amino acids. The CDR3: CASRELRSGTEAFF. DNA of the CDR3: TGTGCCAGCAGGGAACTCAGGAGCGGCACTGAAGCTTTCTTT.

The chain recombines TRBV12-3 or TRBV12-4 with TRBJ1-3; D is unresolved. CDR3 length: 14 amino acids. Trimming left V 6 bases short and J 2 bases short, with 11 bases between. The CDR3 coding sequence is TGTGCCAGCAGGTCCCCGCGAACTGGAAACACCATATATTTT. It codes for CASRSPRTGNTIYF.

Comments on this clonotype: An end of the junction differs from the germline gene, which may be a read error. This chain links TRBV24-1 with TRBJ2-5; 7 nucleotides align to TRBD1. The V gene's germline CDR1 is KGHDR and CDR2 SFDVKD. The CDR3 contains 14 residues. Here the CDR3 DNA reads TGTGCCACCAGTGATCCAGGGGGTGGGGAGACCCAGTGCTTC. The encoded protein is CATSDPGGGETQCF.

This clonotype has a count of ten or more. V usage is TRBV12-5 and J usage is TRBJ1-1; maybe TRBD1 (5 bases). Deletions cut 5 bases from V and 7 bases from J, with 14 bases between. The CDR3 extends over 13 amino acids. CDR1 LGHNT and CDR2 FRNRAP come from the germline V gene. Here the CDR3 reads CASGMWGASEAFF. In DNA form, the CDR3 reads TGTGCTAGTGGTATGTGGGGCGCGAGTGAAGCTTTCTTT.

This chain links TRBV27 with TRBJ1-2; 9 bases match TRBD1. J lost 7 bases, V lost 2 bases, and 2 bases had no gene match. Germline V gene lookup returns CDR1 MNHEY and CDR2 SMNVEV (reference sequence). The CDR3 length is 13 residues. CDR3 DNA sequence: TGTGCCAGCAGTTTAAGACAGGGGGGTGGCTACACCTTC. Translating gives CASSLRQGGGYTF.